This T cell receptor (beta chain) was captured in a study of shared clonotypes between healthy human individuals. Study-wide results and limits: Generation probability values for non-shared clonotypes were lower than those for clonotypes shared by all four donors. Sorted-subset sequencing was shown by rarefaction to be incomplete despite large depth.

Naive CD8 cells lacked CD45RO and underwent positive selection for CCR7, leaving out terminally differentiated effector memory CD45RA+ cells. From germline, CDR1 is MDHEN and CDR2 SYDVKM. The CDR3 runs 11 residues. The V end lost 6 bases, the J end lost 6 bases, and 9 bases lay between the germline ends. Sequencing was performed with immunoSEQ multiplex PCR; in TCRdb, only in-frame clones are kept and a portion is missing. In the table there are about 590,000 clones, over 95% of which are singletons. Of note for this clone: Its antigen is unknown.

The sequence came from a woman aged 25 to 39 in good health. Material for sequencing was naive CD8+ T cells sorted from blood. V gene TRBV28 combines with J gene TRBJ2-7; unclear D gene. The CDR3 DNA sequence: TGTGCCAGCAGCCCAGCCGTCGAGCAGTACTTC. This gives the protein CASSPAVEQYF. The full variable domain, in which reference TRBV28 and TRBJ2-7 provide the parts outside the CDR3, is DVKVTQSSRYLVKRTGEKVFLECVQDMDHENMFWYRQDPGLGLRLIYFSYDVKMKEKGDIPEGYSVSREKKERFSLILESASTNQTSMYLCASSPAVEQYFGPGTRLTVT.